This is a list of T cell receptor beta chains from one sample in a study of shared clonotypes between healthy human individuals. Produced via immunoSEQ multiplex PCR; TCRdb's table is partial and in-frame only. The sample has about 2.2 million clones, 90% to 95% seen once; the top ten hold around 1.7%. The specimen sequenced was naive CD8+ T cells from PBMCs. These receptors came from a young man in good health. Some clones in this sample may be carry-over from other donors' samples. The CDR3 runs from the conserved cysteine through the conserved F or W. Some rows have no size entry. The others give once, few or many, or a class for an expanded clone.

clone_size j_call cdr3_length v_call cdr3_aa
NA TRBJ1-2 17 TRBV29-1 CSVEKSDAADLNYGYTF
once TRBJ2-3 16 TRBV27 CASSLSFPGVVDTQYF
NA TRBJ2-7 16 TRBV5-4 CASSLALGGKAYEQYF
NA TRBJ2-1 13 TRBV10-3 CAISETLWTKEFF
NA TRBJ1-1 13 TRBV27 CASSLSDTTEAFF
NA TRBJ2-1 15 TRBV28 CASSFRTSGYNEQFF
NA TRBJ2-3 17 TRBV4-1 CASSHLSGRMVSDTQYF
NA TRBJ2-7 14 TRBV11-2 CASSARRSGYEQYF
once TRBJ1-4 15 TRBV28 CASSPRDRENEKLFF
NA TRBJ2-5 13 TRBV4-1 CASSPRIGETQYF
NA TRBJ1-1 15 TRBV7-9 CASSTTRRQAGTAFF